These 18 T cell receptor beta chains originate from one sample sequenced in a study of shared clonotypes between healthy human individuals. The table came from immunoSEQ multiplex PCR; TCRdb's copy has only in-frame clones and leaves some out. The sample records roughly 1 million clones, approximately 70% being singletons. The source material was memory CD4+ T cells sorted from blood. The sample's subset: CD45RA-negative fraction. These receptors originate from a man between 18 and 35 years old in good health.

The chain joins TRBV6-5 to TRBJ2-5; 11 positions match TRBD2. Germline V gene lookup returns CDR1 MNHEY and CDR2 SVGAGI. The CDR3 is 14 residues long. J gave up 5 bases and V 6 bases, and 5 bases lay outside the gene matches. This CDR3 reads CASRLAGASETQYF. In DNA, the CDR3 is TGTGCCAGCAGACTAGCGGGAGCTTCTGAGACCCAGTACTTC.

The CDR3 here is CASSRGLVGGATQETQYF. The CDR3 coding sequence is TGTGCCAGCTCACGTGGACTAGTGGGGGGGGCAACTCAAGAGACCCAGTACTTC. The rearrangement joins TRBV18 to TRBJ2-5, with D possibly matching TRBD2 (7 bases). With 4 bases removed from V and 2 bases from J, the gap between germline ends came to 23 bases. CDR1 KGHSH and CDR2 LQKENI come from the germline V gene. This CDR3 region has 18 residues.

V usage is TRBV25-1 and J usage is TRBJ2-1, with 8 nucleotides matching TRBD2. The CDR3 contains 16 residues. CDR1 MGHDK and CDR2 SYGVNS come from the germline V gene. Trimming took 6 bases from V and 4 from J; bases not matched to a gene: 11. Here the CDR3 DNA reads TGTGCCAGCAGCTCCCCCAGGACTAGCCCTTACAATGAGCAGTTCTTC. Translating gives CASSSPRTSPYNEQFF.

The CDR3 DNA sequence: TGTGCCAGCAGCCCCCATGGGTTGGGACAGGGGGCAAACACCATATATTTT. It specifies CASSPHGLGQGANTIYF. J is TRBJ1-3 and V is TRBV9; 12 bases line up with TRBD1. Germline CDR1 is SGDLS and CDR2 is YYNGEE. V lost 4 bases to trimming and J lost 6 bases; unmatched junction nucleotides: 11. This CDR3 comprises 17 residues.

This clone was recorded at least ten times. J is TRBJ1-4 and V is TRBV6-5, with 11 bases fitting TRBD1. CDR1 is MNHEY and CDR2 is SVGAGI in the germline V gene. The V gene end was trimmed by 6 bases and the J gene end by 11 bases; junction bases not matched to a gene: 8. CDR3 length: 14 amino acids. CDR3 protein: CASSEDRGPLKLFF. CDR3 DNA sequence: TGTGCCAGCAGCGAGGACAGGGGGCCCCTGAAACTGTTTTTT.

The chain uses TRBV4-3 and TRBJ2-7; 8 bases align to TRBD2. CDR1 and CDR2 from the germline V gene are LGHNA and YSLEER. Trimming cost V 0 bases and J 5 bases; bases outside gene matches: 6. CDR3 length equals 15 residues. The CDR3 reads CASSQEREGPHEQYF. In DNA, the CDR3 is TGCGCCAGCAGCCAAGAACGGGAGGGCCCACACGAGCAGTACTTC.

This clone was seen just once. Different DNA sequences within this sample yield the same CDR3. This chain joins TRBV7-2 and TRBJ2-7; 8 bases match TRBD1. J gave up 0 bases and V 5 bases, and 6 bases lay outside the gene matches. The CDR3 has 15 residues. Germline values: CDR1 SGHTA, CDR2 FQGNSA. DNA for the CDR3: TGTGCCAGCAGCCGTGGACAGGGAAGCTCCTACGAGCAGTACTTC. It yields the protein CASSRGQGSSYEQYF.

The V and J genes are TRBV29-1 and TRBJ1-4, with D unresolved. The germline gives CDR1 SQVTM, CDR2 ANQGSEA. This CDR3 spans 11 amino acids. V shed 7 bases and J shed 4 bases, with 7 bases lying between them. CDR3 DNA sequence: TGCAGCGGGCGGGATAATGAAAAACTGTTTTTT. This gives the protein CSGRDNEKLFF.

Comment on this clone: Additional DNA sequences in this sample encode the identical CDR3. The chain employs TRBV25-1 and TRBJ1-4, with D unresolved. Germline CDR1 reads MGHDK; CDR2 reads SYGVNS. V shed 0 bases and J shed 0 bases, with 5 bases lying between them. The CDR3 runs 15 residues. CDR3 in DNA: TGTGCCAGCAGTGAATATAAAACAACTAATGAAAAACTGTTTTTT. It specifies CASSEYKTTNEKLFF.

This clone was counted a few times. This chain connects TRBV7-9 to TRBJ1-2, with D maybe TRBD1 (5 bases). V was pared by 1 base and J by 2 bases, with 11 bases between. The CDR3 is 15 residues long. The germline V gene has CDR1 SEHNR and CDR2 FQNEAQ (reference sequence). The DNA for the CDR3 is TGTGCCAGCAGCTTAGGAGGGGCCATGAACTATGGCTACACCTTC. Encoded protein: CASSLGGAMNYGYTF.

The chain has TRBV5-1 and TRBJ1-1, with TRBD1 as a possible D gene (5 bases). Germline assignment: CDR1 SGHRS and CDR2 YFSETQ. The CDR3 is made up of 15 amino acids. Deletions cut 0 bases from V and 1 base from J, with 10 bases between. CDR3 nucleotides: TGCGCCAGCAGCTTGGTTATTGGGGCGAACACTGAAGCTTTCTTT. Amino acids: CASSLVIGANTEAFF.

The chain uses TRBV4-1 and TRBJ1-2; TRBD1 matches 9 bases. Trimming removed 1 base from V and 8 bases from J; junction bases left unmatched: 5. CDR3 size: 14 residues. Germline values: CDR1 MGHRA, CDR2 YSYEKL. In DNA form, the CDR3 reads TGCGCCAGCAGCCAAGTCGGACAGGGGAAGGGCTACACCTTC. Translating it yields CASSQVGQGKGYTF.

The gene calls are TRBV5-1 and TRBJ2-2; 10 bases are shared with TRBD2. CDR3 length equals 16 residues. Trimming at V came to 4 bases and at J to 0 bases, leaving 3 bases not matched to a gene. Germline assignment: CDR1 SGHRS and CDR2 YFSETQ. CDR3 residues: CASSITSGTNTGELFF. The CDR3 bases are TGCGCCAGCAGCATAACTAGCGGGACGAACACCGGGGAGCTGTTTTTT.

This chain uses TRBV5-6 with TRBJ2-5, with 9 bases aligning to TRBD1. With 2 bases clipped from V and 5 bases from J, the junction kept 7 bases outside the gene matches. Germline CDR1 is SGHDT and CDR2 is YYEEEE. This CDR3 has 15 amino acids. Written as DNA, the CDR3 is TGTGCCAGCAGCTTAAAGGACAGGGGTGTGGAGACCCAGTACTTC. Translation gives CASSLKDRGVETQYF.

This clone was observed a handful of times. V and J are TRBV4-1 and TRBJ1-1; perhaps TRBD1 as D (5 bases). Trimming shortened V by 4 bases and J by 4 bases, and 16 bases separated the two germline ends. Germline loops: CDR1 MGHRA, CDR2 YSYEKL. The CDR3 is 15 amino acids. The CDR3 nucleotides read TGCGCCAGCAGCCGGGGGGAGGACCTAGGCACTGAAGCTTTCTTT. Translating it yields CASSRGEDLGTEAFF.

The chain combines TRBV5-1 with TRBJ2-1; 9 bases are shared with TRBD2. Germline CDR1 reads SGHRS; CDR2 reads YFSETQ. The CDR3 runs 15 residues. V shed 0 bases and J 6 bases; nucleotides not matched to a gene: 4. CDR3 loop: CASSLEGGRANEQFF. The CDR3 region has the DNA TGCGCCAGCAGCTTGGAAGGCGGGAGGGCCAATGAGCAGTTCTTC.

The chain recombines TRBV6-6 with TRBJ2-2; 7 bases match TRBD1. The germline V gene has CDR1 MNHNY and CDR2 SVGAGI (reference sequence). The CDR3 sequence is 15 residues long. The junction had 4 bases not matched to a gene; V was cut back by 5 bases and J by 1 base. CDR3 in DNA: TGTGCCAGCAGTCGGACAGGCCTGAACACCGGGGAGCTGTTTTTT. This translates into CASSRTGLNTGELFF.

The gene calls are TRBV2 and TRBJ2-5; possibly TRBD1 or TRBD2 for D (5 bases each). CDR3 length: 15 amino acids. V was clipped by 4 bases and J by 5 bases, with 17 bases between them. Germline V CDR1 and CDR2: SNHLY, FYNNEI. The CDR3 DNA reads as TGTGCCAGCAGTGGGGGACGAGGGGTAGCCGAGACCCAGTACTTC. Translation: CASSGGRGVAETQYF. The entire variable domain, with the rest obtained from reference TRBV2 and TRBJ2-5, is as follows: EPEVTQTPSHQVTQMGQEVILRCVPISNHLYFYWYRQILGQKVEFLVSFYNNEISEKSEIFDDQFSVERPDGSNFTLKIRSTKLEDSAMYFCASSGGRGVAETQYFGPGTRLLVL.